This T cell receptor beta chain is drawn from a study of T cell changes during pregnancy in multiple sclerosis. Germline V gene sequence: CDR1 SGHRS, CDR2 YFSETQ. The CDR3 has 16 residues. V lost 0 bases and J 0 bases, leaving 13 bases between the germline ends. TCRdb's table, derived via immunoSEQ multiplex PCR, lists solely in-frame clones and lacks some. There are about 97,000 clones in the sample; just over 90% occur only once, and just over 0.75% lies in the top ten. The origin of this receptor is a female donor in good health, enrolled as a control in a pregnancy study. J is TRBJ2-7 and V is TRBV5-1; D is undetermined. Sample: peripheral blood, taken in the second trimester of pregnancy. The CDR3 loop is CASSLARLGGSYEQYF. The CDR3 DNA reads TGCGCCAGCAGCTTGGCCCGCCTAGGTGGCTCCTACGAGCAGTACTTC.